This T cell receptor (beta chain) was observed in a study of blood T cell dynamics during melanoma immunotherapy (TCRdb year 2020). A note on the overall study: The patients had metastatic melanoma and were given first-line pembrolizumab or nivolumab plus ipilimumab as standard of care in the United Kingdom. Consecutive patients formed a training cohort, and a further independent group of patients from the same centre was pooled into an external validation set. To identify early correlates of response, the study profiled peripheral T cell receptor repertoires in patients with metastatic melanoma before and after one cycle of checkpoint inhibitor therapy.

The germline V end is reduced by 5 bases and the J end by 2 bases; junction bases left unmatched: 1. CDR1 and CDR2, looked up from the germline V gene, are MNHEY and SVGAGI. Taken from cysteine to valine, the CDR3 has 14 residues. Of the read, only the CDR3 DNA is kept; its 42 bases are in frame from base 1. The paper as a whole reports these results and caveats: The relatively small sample size was acknowledged as something that could potentially limit how far the results can be generalized. Whether the T cell clones driving repertoire changes were melanoma-specific or reflected general immune activation could not be determined in the study. Unlike progressors, patients who went on to achieve disease control showed a bifurcated reorganization of the PBMC repertoire at W3, with either increased clonality or increased diversity.

For every bulk PBMC sample, a fixed 350 ng of DNA was loaded. The immunoSEQ TCRb Assay kit was used according to manufacturer instructions to amplify TCR beta CDR3 sequences from genomic DNA. The KAPA Library Quantification Kit for Illumina platforms was used to quantify the pooled libraries by qPCR. Sequencing of the pooled libraries was done on an Illumina NextSeq 500, with clustering at roughly 0.6-1.2 pM. The authors processed their data as follows. TCR data were analyzed using immunoSEQ ANALYZER and the R LymphoSeq package. A rearrangement efficiency score was calculated as productive divided by the sum of productive and non-productive CDR3 sequences. Clonality was measured with the Gini coefficient and diversity with the Renyi index at alpha=1, and both measures were compared pairwise between timepoints within each patient. In LymphoSeq, clonal relatedness was computed with an edit distance of 3 and repertoire similarity was computed with the Bhattacharyya coefficient. To classify response, a linear discriminant analysis based on week-3 changes in clonality and diversity was built with the R MASS and caret packages. TCRdb carries this immuneACCESS record with in-frame sequences only. Its versions omit some clonotypes, under half of them owing to an unresolved V gene in the studies checked, with the rest unexplained. That table supplies the V and J calls and clone size; D and trimming were determined from the DNA. This sample has around 13,000 clones in its table, and around 84% of those were observed once. Of the sample, around 5.8% is held by the ten largest clones.

The intended sense of this specimen's time point label: pre-treatment baseline. Blood samples were taken before treatment (T0) and at week 3 (W3), following the first cycle of checkpoint blockade. Except for a couple of patients with rapid clinical progression, response was assessed 12 weeks after the first infusion by RECIST 1.1; disease control meant complete response, partial response or stable disease. Patients were excluded for prior systemic cancer treatment, concomitant immunosuppressant therapy or synchronous other active malignancies. Both bulk PBMC and plasma cell-free DNA were sequenced for TCR beta so that circulating cells and T cell turnover could be tracked. Lymphoprep and SepMate tubes were used to isolate PBMC from blood, and red cell lysis was then performed. QIAamp DNA Blood Mini kits were used to extract DNA from PBMC and sorted T cell subsets. Details on this clone: Its antigen is currently not known. No qualities accompany the bases; no much larger clone lies one base away.

Here the chain combines TRBV6-5 and TRBJ2-7, with TRBD2 matching 12 junction bases. The TCR was taken from a human donor with melanoma. Sample: blood, taken from a patient treated with checkpoint blockade. The nucleotide sequence is given as TGTGCCAGCAGTGCTAGCGGGGGGGCCTACGAGCAGTACGTC. This sequence encodes CASSASGGAYEQYV.